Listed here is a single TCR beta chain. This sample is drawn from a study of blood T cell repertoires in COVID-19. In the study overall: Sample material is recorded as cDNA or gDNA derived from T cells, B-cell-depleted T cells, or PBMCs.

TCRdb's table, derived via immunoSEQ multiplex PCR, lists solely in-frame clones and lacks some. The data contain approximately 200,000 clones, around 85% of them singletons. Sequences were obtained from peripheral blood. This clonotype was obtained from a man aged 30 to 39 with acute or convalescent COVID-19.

The CDR3 DNA follows: TGTGCCAGCAGTGGGCGAAACCCCTACACCGGGGAGCTGTTTTTT. Protein: CASSGRNPYTGELFF. The chain links TRBV14 to TRBJ2-2; no clear D gene. Germline V lookup: CDR1 SGHDN, CDR2 FVKESK. Trimming removed 6 bases at V and 3 bases at J, with 14 bases between. There are 15 residues in the CDR3.